The TCR beta chain under discussion was sequenced for a study of T-cell reconstitution after alpha-beta-depleted transplantation in children. Germline lookup yields CDR1 SGHVS and CDR2 FNYEAQ. Trimming took 0 bases from V and 2 from J, leaving 13 bases between them. The CDR3 covers 16 residues. For TCRbeta, the library was prepared with unique molecular identifiers. TCRdb independently ran MiXCR on the PCR reads; one entry per CDR3 protein. The data show about 270,000 distinct CDR3 sequences, 9.9% seen once. The TCR was taken from a human donor who donated a stem cell graft to a child with SCID. The sequenced sample was PBMCs from the stem cell graft donor, obtained from the stem cell graft. The gene calls are TRBV7-6 and TRBJ2-5, with D perhaps assigned TRBD1 or TRBD2 (6 bases each). The CDR3 sequence: CASSLAGGGYQETQYF. In DNA, the CDR3 is TGTGCCAGCAGCTTAGCAGGGGGAGGATATCAAGAGACCCAGTACTTC. The full variable domain, rest sourced from reference TRBV7-6 and TRBJ2-5, is GAGVSQSPRYKVTKRGQDVALRCDPISGHVSLYWYRQALGQGPEFLTYFNYEAQQDKSGLPNDRFSAERPEGSISTLTIQRTEQRDSAMYRCASSLAGGGYQETQYFGPGTRLLVL.